In its sample, the clone carrying this T cell receptor beta chain was seen many times. These data originate in a study of T cells in Graves' hyperthyroidism and ophthalmopathy. The source material, RNA transcripts, was used to amplify TCR beta CDR3 regions. HTBI primers were employed in a first-round RT-PCR of the TCR CDR3. From the multiplex PCR reads, TCRdb called clonotypes with MiXCR, one entry per CDR3 protein. The sample carries 270,000 or so distinct CDR3 sequences, less than 30% recorded once. The sequencing input was blood. This TCR came from a man between 40 and 49 years old with Graves' hyperthyroidism that later progressed to Graves' ophthalmopathy.

The CDR3: CSIRLPNTGELFF. The CDR3 nucleotides read TGCAGCATCCGCTTACCTAACACCGGGGAGCTGTTTTTT. The J gene is TRBJ2-2, the V gene TRBV29-1, with D hard to call. CDR1 is SQVTM and CDR2 is ANQGSEA in the germline V gene. This CDR3 has 13 amino acids. Trimming pared 8 bases from V and 2 bases from J, leaving 12 bases between.